Below are 29 T cell receptor beta chains sequenced from a single sample in a study of blood T cell repertoires in COVID-19. Some clones are missing from TCRdb's copy, which holds only in-frame ones; the method was immunoSEQ multiplex PCR. This table has approximately 100,000 clones, roughly 92% appearing once. Sequencing was performed on peripheral blood. The receptors come from a man aged 60 to 75 with acute or convalescent COVID-19.

The chain joins TRBV11-2 to TRBJ1-6; 8 nucleotides align to TRBD1. V lost 5 bases and J lost 9; bases outside the gene matches: 3. The CDR3 has 13 residues. From germline, CDR1 is SGHAT and CDR2 FQNNGV. The CDR3 DNA reads as TGTGCCAGCAGCACGACAGGGGCTTCACCCCTCCACTTT. Protein sequence: CASSTTGASPLHF.

The chain couples TRBV6-5 to TRBJ2-5; TRBD2 agrees at 15 bases. Germline V lookup: CDR1 MNHEY, CDR2 SVGAGI. V was clipped by 5 bases and J by 7 bases; unmatched bases: 5. The CDR3 totals 15 residues. The CDR3 coding sequence is TGTGCCAGCAGTCGGACTAGCGGGAGGGAGGGGACCCAGTACTTC. It is translated as CASSRTSGREGTQYF.

This clone was found a few times. The rearrangement joins TRBV19 to TRBJ2-1, with D perhaps matching TRBD2 (6 bases). The length of the CDR3 is 13 residues. The germline V gene has CDR1 LNHDA and CDR2 SQIVND (reference sequence). Trimming removed 7 bases from V and 5 bases from J, with 12 bases in between. CDR3 residues: CASTTGTHNEQFF. The CDR3 bases are TGTGCCAGTACAACCGGGACTCACAATGAGCAGTTCTTC.

The sample holds one count of this clone. The chain uses TRBV12-3 or TRBV12-4 and TRBJ2-2, with D perhaps matching TRBD2 (6 bases). Trimming shortened V by 8 bases and J by 3 bases, and 10 bases separated the two germline ends. CDR3 length: 13 amino acids. CDR3 nucleotides: TGTGCCAGCCGGGACTTCTACACCGGGGAGCTGTTTTTT. It translates to CASRDFYTGELFF.

The V and J genes are TRBV28 and TRBJ1-3; 7 bases are a match to TRBD1. With V trimmed by 3 bases and J by 4 bases, 18 bases remained unmatched. The CDR3 spans 19 residues. Germline V gene data show CDR1 as MDHEN and CDR2 as SYDVKM. The CDR3 DNA reads TGTGCCAGCAGTTTTATCGGGACAGCCAGGAGATTAGACGGAAACACCATATATTTT. Amino acids: CASSFIGTARRLDGNTIYF.

A single count supports this clone. This rearrangement joins TRBV5-1 to TRBJ1-3, with D unresolved. Germline CDR1 SGHRS, CDR2 YFSETQ. Trimming shortened V by 3 bases and J by 0 bases, and 16 bases separated the two germline ends. CDR3 length equals 17 residues. CDR3 region: CASSWAADGFSGNTIYF. In DNA, the CDR3 is TGCGCCAGCAGCTGGGCAGCGGACGGATTCTCTGGAAACACCATATATTTT.

The rearrangement links TRBV5-6 to TRBJ2-5; D gene unclear. The ends were cut back, 1 base at V and 3 bases at J, with 10 bases in the middle. The CDR3 covers 14 residues. Germline CDR1 is SGHDT and CDR2 is YYEEEE. The CDR3 here is CASSLKFREETQYF. The CDR3 DNA follows: TGTGCCAGCAGCTTGAAATTCCGAGAAGAGACCCAGTACTTC. Variable domain in full (rest from reference TRBV5-6 and TRBJ2-5): DAGVTQSPTHLIKTRGQQVTLRCSPKSGHDTVSWYQQALGQGPQFIFQYYEEEERQRGNFPDRFSGHQFPNYSSELNVNALLLGDSALYLCASSLKFREETQYFGPGTRLLVL.

In this sample, this clone turned up once. The chain links TRBV19 to TRBJ2-2; 9 bases are shared with TRBD2. J was trimmed by 1 base and V by 5 bases; bases with no gene match: 2. This CDR3 is built from 15 residues. The germline V gene has CDR1 LNHDA and CDR2 SQIVND (reference sequence). CDR3 sequence reads: CASSFSGRNTGELFF. Here the CDR3 DNA reads TGTGCCAGTAGTTTTAGCGGGAGGAACACCGGGGAGCTGTTTTTT.

The CDR3 is CASSPSGTGTEQFF. CDR3 nucleotide sequence: TGTGCCAGCTCACCATCCGGGACAGGCACTGAGCAGTTCTTC. The chain uses TRBV18 and TRBJ2-1, with 8 bases aligning to TRBD1. The germline gives CDR1 KGHSH, CDR2 LQKENI. This CDR3 contains 14 residues. Trimming cost V 2 bases and J 9 bases; bases outside gene matches: 6.

This clone has a single count. The chain is built from TRBV27 and TRBJ1-2; maybe TRBD1 (6 bases). The CDR3 extends over 16 amino acids. In germline, CDR1 is MNHEY, CDR2 SMNVEV (reference sequence). Trimming shortened V by 6 bases and J by 4 bases, and 21 bases separated the two germline ends. The CDR3 protein is CASSSPGRTDGYGYTF. CDR3 DNA sequence: TGTGCCAGCAGCTCCCCGGGTCGGACAGACGGCTATGGCTACACCTTC.

The J gene is TRBJ1-5, the V gene TRBV19; 9 bases match TRBD1. The trim removed 6 bases at V and 6 bases at J, leaving 9 bases unmatched. The V gene's germline CDR1 is LNHDA and CDR2 SQIVND (reference sequence). The length of the CDR3 is 15 residues. CDR3 in DNA: TGTGCCAGTAGGACCGGGACAGGGTCTTTTCAGCCCCAGCATTTT. Its translation is CASRTGTGSFQPQHF.

The chain links TRBV11-3 to TRBJ2-7; 9 bases align to TRBD1. Germline CDR1 is SGHNT and CDR2 is YENEEA. The CDR3 contains 14 residues. Losses at the gene ends were 5 bases for V and 6 bases for J; bases not matched to a gene: 8. CDR3 sequence (DNA): TGTGCCAGCAGCAAGGACAGGGGTAGTCTCGAGCAGTACGTC. This encodes CASSKDRGSLEQYV.

This sequence joins TRBV11-3 and TRBJ2-1; D remains unclear. The CDR3 length is 15 residues. Germline CDR1 SGHNT, CDR2 YENEEA. V was clipped by 1 base and J by 5 bases, with 12 bases between them. The CDR3 here is CASSLAANVHNEQFF. The CDR3 nucleotides read TGTGCCAGCAGCTTAGCAGCGAACGTCCACAATGAGCAGTTCTTC. The full variable domain, in which reference TRBV11-3 and TRBJ2-1 provide the parts outside the CDR3, is EAGVVQSPRYKIIEKKQPVAFWCNPISGHNTLYWYLQNLGQGPELLIRYENEEAVDDSQLPKDRFSAERLKGVDSTLKIQPAELGDSAVYLCASSLAANVHNEQFFGPGTRLTVL.

This clone was counted between two and nine times. The chain couples TRBV19 to TRBJ2-5, with 13 bases aligning to TRBD2. Germline lookup yields CDR1 LNHDA and CDR2 SQIVND (reference sequence). Trimming cost V 6 bases and J 4 bases; bases outside gene matches: 8. The CDR3 is 16 amino acids. The CDR3 sequence: CASSTPGLAGSETQYF. CDR3 DNA sequence: TGTGCCAGTAGCACTCCGGGACTAGCGGGATCAGAGACCCAGTACTTC.

The rearrangement uses TRBV5-1 and TRBJ1-5; D unresolved. V was cut by 0 bases and J by 6 bases, with 7 bases left in between. Germline V gene lookup returns CDR1 SGHRS and CDR2 YFSETQ. This CDR3 spans 13 amino acids. CDR3 nucleotide sequence: TGCGCCAGCAGCTTGGAGGAGGGTCAGCCCCAGCATTTT. It yields the protein CASSLEEGQPQHF. Full variable domain (rest looked up from reference TRBV5-1 and TRBJ1-5): KAGVTQTPRYLIKTRGQQVTLSCSPISGHRSVSWYQQTPGQGLQFLFEYFSETQRNKGNFPGRFSGRQFSNSRSEMNVSTLELGDSALYLCASSLEEGQPQHFGDGTRLSIL.

The chain joins TRBV5-1 to TRBJ1-5; D may be TRBD1 (6 bases). CDR3 length equals 14 residues. CDR1 is SGHRS, CDR2 YFSETQ, per germline. V was clipped by 4 bases and J by 1 base, with 9 bases between them. The CDR3 DNA is TGCGCCAGCAGCCCTGGACAGAGCAATCAGCCCCAGCATTTT. Translated: CASSPGQSNQPQHF. The full variable domain, in which reference TRBV5-1 and TRBJ1-5 provide the parts outside the CDR3, is KAGVTQTPRYLIKTRGQQVTLSCSPISGHRSVSWYQQTPGQGLQFLFEYFSETQRNKGNFPGRFSGRQFSNSRSEMNVSTLELGDSALYLCASSPGQSNQPQHFGDGTRLSIL.

This chain joins TRBV19 and TRBJ1-1; D call uncertain. The CDR3 runs to 15 residues. V dropped 7 bases and J dropped 4 bases, with 19 bases sitting between them. Germline assignment: CDR1 LNHDA and CDR2 SQIVND (reference sequence). The CDR3 bases are TGTGCCAGTACACAGCTGGCCGGGGAGAGCACTGAAGCTTTCTTT. Its protein product is CASTQLAGESTEAFF.

This chain uses TRBV6-5 with TRBJ1-3, with unresolved D. The V gene's germline CDR1 is MNHEY and CDR2 SVGAGI. Trimming cost V 7 bases and J 4 bases, with 14 bases left between them. This CDR3 is built from 14 residues. This chain's CDR3 is CASILDGGGNTIYF. CDR3 DNA: TGTGCCAGCATCCTGGATGGCGGGGGAAACACCATATATTTT.

The chain uses TRBV6-5 and TRBJ1-1; TRBD1 is a possible D gene (6 bases). This CDR3 has 15 amino acids. Germline loops: CDR1 MNHEY, CDR2 SVGAGI. The V end was cut by 1 base, the J end by 2 bases, with 11 bases between. This CDR3 reads CASSYWGGRNTEAFF. The DNA for the CDR3 is TGTGCCAGCAGTTACTGGGGGGGCCGAAACACTGAAGCTTTCTTT.

The chain uses TRBV4-2 and TRBJ1-1, with 9 bases aligning to TRBD1. The CDR3 consists of 15 residues. The junction had 4 bases not matched to a gene; V was cut back by 4 bases and J by 1 base. Germline V lookup: CDR1 LGHNA, CDR2 YNFKEQ. The CDR3 is CASSLGGQGNTEAFF. The CDR3 coding sequence is TGTGCCAGCAGCCTAGGGGGACAGGGGAACACTGAAGCTTTCTTT.

The chain couples TRBV28 to TRBJ2-7, with D perhaps TRBD2 (6 bases). Trimming cost V 7 bases and J 8 bases, with 18 bases left between them. The CDR3 loop spans 13 amino acids. CDR1 and CDR2 from the germline V gene are MDHEN and SYDVKM. CDR3 amino acids: CASTKGTVNKQYF. CDR3 DNA sequence: TGTGCCAGCACTAAGGGGACTGTTAATAAGCAGTACTTC.

The CDR3, as DNA: TGTGCCTGGAGTGTCGGCTACAATGAGCAGTTCTTC. Residues: CAWSVGYNEQFF. The rearrangement uses TRBV30 and TRBJ2-1; D call uncertain. The germline V and J ends were trimmed by 0 bases and 3 bases, with 3 bases remaining between them. CDR1 GTSNPN and CDR2 SVGIG come from the germline V gene (reference sequence). The CDR3 runs to 12 residues.

Here the CDR3 reads CASSLTGGGGGYTF. CDR3 DNA sequence: TGCGCCAGCAGCCTGACAGGGGGCGGAGGTGGCTACACCTTC. The chain combines TRBV5-1 with TRBJ1-2; the match to TRBD1 covers 10 bases. Germline V gene sequence: CDR1 SGHRS, CDR2 YFSETQ. This CDR3 spans 14 amino acids. V gave up 4 bases and J gave up 7 bases; unmatched junction bases: 7.

The chain carries TRBV7-8 and TRBJ2-2; D remains unclear. Germline CDR1 SGHVS, CDR2 FQNEAQ. V was cut by 1 base and J by 4 bases, with 4 bases left in between. CDR3 length: 13 residues. Here the CDR3 reads CASSLDFTGELFF. The CDR3 nucleotides read TGTGCCAGCAGCTTAGACTTCACCGGGGAGCTGTTTTTT.

This chain uses TRBV19 with TRBJ1-2; 9 bases are shared with TRBD1. The germline gives CDR1 LNHDA, CDR2 SQIVND (reference sequence). The V segment lost 3 bases and the J segment 3 bases; nucleotides outside the gene matches: 11. The CDR3 sequence is 17 residues long. CDR3 DNA sequence: TGTGCCAGTAGTATCCCGCCTTCCTGGACAGGGGACTATGGCTACACCTTC. Translated, it gives CASSIPPSWTGDYGYTF.

As DNA, the CDR3 is TGTGCCAGCAGCTTAAGGGGACAGCGGGAGAATGAGCAGTTCTTC. It yields the protein CASSLRGQRENEQFF. The genes are TRBV7-3 and TRBJ2-1; D possibly corresponds to TRBD2 (8 bases). CDR1 is SGHTA and CDR2 is FQGTGA in the germline V gene. The V and J ends lost 1 base and 7 bases respectively, with 14 bases between them. The length of the CDR3 is 15 residues.

The rearrangement links TRBV18 to TRBJ1-2, with 9 bases lining up with TRBD1. Germline V CDR1 and CDR2: KGHSH, LQKENI. The CDR3 spans 17 residues. V lost 3 bases and J lost 0; bases outside the gene matches: 8. The CDR3 nucleotides read TGTGCCAGCTCACCCTACGGGGACAGGGCTTCTAACTATGGCTACACCTTC. Translating gives CASSPYGDRASNYGYTF.

The V gene is TRBV15, the J gene TRBJ1-2, with 11 positions matching TRBD1. CDR3 length equals 15 residues. Germline V lookup: CDR1 LNHNV, CDR2 YYDKDF (reference sequence). V was pared by 5 bases and J by 8 bases, with 10 bases of the junction left unmatched. CDR3 loop: CATSEIGQGAKGYTF. The DNA for the CDR3 is TGTGCCACCAGCGAAATCGGACAGGGGGCCAAAGGCTACACCTTC.

This clone appeared many times. The chain recombines TRBV27 with TRBJ2-7; D perhaps matches TRBD1 (6 bases). This CDR3 has 14 amino acids. V lost 8 bases and J 0 bases, leaving 14 bases between the germline ends. The germline V gene has CDR1 MNHEY and CDR2 SMNVEV (reference sequence). CDR3 amino acids: CASSTGPYSYEQYV. The CDR3 DNA follows: TGTGCCAGCTCGACAGGACCCTACTCCTACGAGCAGTACGTC.